Sequencing of this T cell receptor beta chain was carried out in a study of tissue T cells after allogeneic stem cell transplantation. Study-wide findings and caveats: Within patients, tissue anatomy strongly shaped TCR repertoire composition. Shared clones across patients were few; motif clustering revealed tissue-specific shared signatures.

The CDR3 loop spans 15 amino acids. In germline, CDR1 is LGHDT, CDR2 YNNKQL (reference sequence). Trimming took 4 bases from V and 4 from J, leaving 11 bases between them. The data were produced by immunoSEQ multiplex PCR, yet TCRdb's version contains in-frame clones alone and is incomplete. The data contain 20,000 to 25,000 clones, around 63% of them singletons. A single count supports this clone. Its antigen is undetermined. Genes and germline come from the mouse. The CDR3 extends 1 residue past the end of the read, so its final part is completed from the germline J gene. Sequencing was carried out using blood. The V and J genes are TRBV4 and TRBJ1-6, with D possibly matching TRBD1 (5 bases). TRBJ1-6 is identified as an open reading frame with a role that is uncertain. The receptor comes from a female BALB/c mouse in good health. The strain is characterized by the MHC haplotype H2-d. Incomplete CDR3 DNA: TGTGCCAGCAGCTTGTCAGGGAGTTATAATTCGCCCCTCTAC. Protein: CASSLSGSYNSPLY. The full CDR3 reads CASSLSGSYNSPLYF.